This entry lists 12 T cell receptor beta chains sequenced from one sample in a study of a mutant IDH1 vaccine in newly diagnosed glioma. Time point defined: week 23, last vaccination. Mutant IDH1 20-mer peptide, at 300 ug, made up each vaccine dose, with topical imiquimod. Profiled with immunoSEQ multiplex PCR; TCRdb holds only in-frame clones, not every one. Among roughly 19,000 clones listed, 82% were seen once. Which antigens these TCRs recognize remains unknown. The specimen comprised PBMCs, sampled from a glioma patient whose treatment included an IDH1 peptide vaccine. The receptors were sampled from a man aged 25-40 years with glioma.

CDR3 sequence (DNA): TGCGCCAGCAGCCAGGCGGGGACAGGGGAGGGGTATGGCTACACCTTC. The encoded protein is CASSQAGTGEGYGYTF. V usage is TRBV4-1 and J usage is TRBJ1-2, with 10 bases aligning to TRBD1. The CDR3 has 16 residues. CDR1 and CDR2 from the germline V gene are MGHRA and YSYEKL. V lost 3 bases, J lost 5 bases, and 9 bases stayed unmatched.

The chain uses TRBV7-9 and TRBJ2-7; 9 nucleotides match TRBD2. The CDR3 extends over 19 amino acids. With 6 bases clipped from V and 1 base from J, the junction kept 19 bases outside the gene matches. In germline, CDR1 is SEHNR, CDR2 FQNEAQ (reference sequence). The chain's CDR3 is CASSSVAGVGGGGSYEQYF. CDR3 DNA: TGTGCCAGCAGTTCCGTAGCGGGAGTCGGGGGAGGGGGGTCCTACGAGCAGTACTTC.

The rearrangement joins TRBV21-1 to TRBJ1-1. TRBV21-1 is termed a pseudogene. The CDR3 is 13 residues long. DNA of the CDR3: TGTGCCAGCAACCCGACGGGGAACACTGAAGCTTTCTTT. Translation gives CASNPTGNTEAFF.

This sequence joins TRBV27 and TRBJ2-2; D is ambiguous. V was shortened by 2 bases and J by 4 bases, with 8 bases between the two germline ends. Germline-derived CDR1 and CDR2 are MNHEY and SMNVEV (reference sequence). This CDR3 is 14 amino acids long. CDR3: CASSLNWATGELFF. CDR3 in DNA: TGTGCCAGCAGTTTAAATTGGGCCACCGGGGAGCTGTTTTTT.

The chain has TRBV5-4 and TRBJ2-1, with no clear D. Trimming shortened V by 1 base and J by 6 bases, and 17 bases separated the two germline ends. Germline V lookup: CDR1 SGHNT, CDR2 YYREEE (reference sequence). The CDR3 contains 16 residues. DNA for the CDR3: TGTGCCAGCAGCTTGCGACATTACATTAGTCGCAATGAGCAGTTCTTC. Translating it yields CASSLRHYISRNEQFF.

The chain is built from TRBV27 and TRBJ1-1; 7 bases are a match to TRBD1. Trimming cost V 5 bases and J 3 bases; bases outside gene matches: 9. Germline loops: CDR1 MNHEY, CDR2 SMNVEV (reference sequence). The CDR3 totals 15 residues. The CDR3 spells CASSPWDSSYTEAFF. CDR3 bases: TGTGCCAGCAGTCCCTGGGACAGTTCATACACTGAAGCTTTCTTT.

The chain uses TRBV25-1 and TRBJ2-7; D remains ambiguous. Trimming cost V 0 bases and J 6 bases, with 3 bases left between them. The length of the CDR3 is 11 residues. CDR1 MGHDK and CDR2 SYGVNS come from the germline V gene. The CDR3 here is CASSEYGEQYF. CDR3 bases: TGTGCCAGCAGTGAATATGGCGAGCAGTACTTC.

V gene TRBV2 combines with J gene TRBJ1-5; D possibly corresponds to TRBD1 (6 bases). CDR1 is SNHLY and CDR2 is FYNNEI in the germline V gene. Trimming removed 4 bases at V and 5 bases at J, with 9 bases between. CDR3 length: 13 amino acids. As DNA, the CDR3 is TGTGCCAGCAGTGGACAGGTTGATCAGCCCCAGCATTTT. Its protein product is CASSGQVDQPQHF.

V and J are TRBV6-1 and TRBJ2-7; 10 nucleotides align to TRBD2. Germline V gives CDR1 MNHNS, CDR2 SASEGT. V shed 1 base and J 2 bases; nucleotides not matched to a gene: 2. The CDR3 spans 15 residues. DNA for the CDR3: TGTGCCAGCAGTGAAGGGCTAGCGGGAGCCTACGAGCAGTACTTC. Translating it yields CASSEGLAGAYEQYF.

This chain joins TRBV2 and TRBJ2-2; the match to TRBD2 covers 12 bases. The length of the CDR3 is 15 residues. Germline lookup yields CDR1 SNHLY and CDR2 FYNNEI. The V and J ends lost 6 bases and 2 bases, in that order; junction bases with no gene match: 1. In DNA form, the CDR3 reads TGTGCCAGCAGGGGACTAGCGGGTAACACCGGGGAGCTGTTTTTT. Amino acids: CASRGLAGNTGELFF.

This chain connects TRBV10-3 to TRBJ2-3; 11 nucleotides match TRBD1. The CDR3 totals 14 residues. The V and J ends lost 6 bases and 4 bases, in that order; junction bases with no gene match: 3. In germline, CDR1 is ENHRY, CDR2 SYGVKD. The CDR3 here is CAIRPGQGADTQYF. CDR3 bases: TGTGCCATCAGGCCGGGACAGGGGGCAGATACGCAGTATTTT.

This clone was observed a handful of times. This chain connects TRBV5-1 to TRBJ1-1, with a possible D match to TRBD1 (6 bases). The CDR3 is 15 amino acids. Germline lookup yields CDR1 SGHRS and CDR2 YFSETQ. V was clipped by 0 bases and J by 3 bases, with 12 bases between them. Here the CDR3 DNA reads TGCGCCAGCAGCTTGGGGCCGGGGGCGGACACTGAAGCTTTCTTT. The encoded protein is CASSLGPGADTEAFF.